In this sample, the clone carrying this T cell receptor beta chain turned up many times. The antigen remains unidentified. V was shortened by 6 bases and J by 6 bases, with 8 bases between the two germline ends. This CDR3 is built from 12 residues. Germline V lookup: CDR1 SGHTA, CDR2 FQGNSA. TCRdb itself ran the reads through MiXCR, one entry per CDR3 protein. The sample lists over 250,000 distinct CDR3 sequences, approximately 22% seen once, with under 25% in the top ten. This specimen comes from a study of T cell repertoires in cytomegalovirus infection. In the study overall: Recently identified HLA-C-restricted CMV epitopes were used, and well-studied HLA-B-restricted CMV epitopes were used as well. The public TCR beta signatures pointed to both CMV infection and matching HLA type. Findings and limits, study-wide: Cumulative public TCR beta family frequency identified carriers of CMV plus the relevant HLA.

This sequence joins TRBV7-2 and TRBJ2-2; unclear D gene. Sequencing used cultured PBMCs, obtained from culture after CMV antigen stimulation. The receptor comes from a human donor in good health (CMV status not recorded). Some clones in this sample may be carry-over from other donors' samples. The DNA of the CDR3 is TGTGCCAGCAGACCCGCGGCCGGGGAGCTGTTTTTT. This gives the protein CASRPAAGELFF.